The 24 T cell receptor beta chains below come from one sample, sequenced in a study of cytomegalovirus exposure and HLA in healthy donors. The PCR made use of 60 Vbeta and 13 Jbeta primers. Libraries were prepared by immunoSEQ multiplex PCR; TCRdb keeps only in-frame clonotypes and omits some of them. The sample gives under 150,000 clones, 80% of which show up once; 2% to 3% is in the top ten. The source material was PBMCs. The receptors were sampled from a man aged 30-40 years in good health and CMV-seronegative.

The chain recombines TRBV19 with TRBJ1-5; 10 positions match TRBD1. This CDR3 region has 17 residues. Losses at the gene ends were 3 bases for V and 7 bases for J; bases not matched to a gene: 12. CDR1 is LNHDA and CDR2 is SQIVND in the germline V gene (reference sequence). In DNA, the CDR3 is TGTGCCAGTAGTATTTTCTCCGGGACAGGGGCGCGCCAGCCCCAGCATTTT. It translates to CASSIFSGTGARQPQHF. Supplemented by reference TRBV19 and TRBJ1-5, the full variable domain reads DGGITQSPKYLFRKEGQNVTLSCEQNLNHDAMYWYRQDPGQGLRLIYYSQIVNDFQKGDIAEGYSVSREKKESFPLTVTSAQKNPTAFYLCASSIFSGTGARQPQHFGDGTRLSIL.

This clone occurred a few times. The V call is TRBV11-3, the J call TRBJ2-7, with 7 positions matching TRBD1. This CDR3 contains 14 residues. Germline assignment: CDR1 SGHNT and CDR2 YENEEA. With V trimmed by 5 bases and J by 3 bases, 7 bases remained unmatched. CDR3 nucleotides: TGTGCCAGCAGCATTAGGGGGCCCGACTACGAGCAGTACTTC. This translates into CASSIRGPDYEQYF.

This clone was detected only a few times. The chain joins TRBV14 to TRBJ2-1, with 15 bases identical to TRBD2. This CDR3 spans 20 amino acids. Germline values: CDR1 SGHDN, CDR2 FVKESK. V lost 4 bases to trimming and J lost 4 bases; unmatched junction nucleotides: 14. The CDR3 bases are TGTGCCAGCAGCCCGCGGGGACTAGCGGGAGGTCCGAGAGGTTACAATGAGCAGTTCTTC. Its translation: CASSPRGLAGGPRGYNEQFF.

The V and J genes are TRBV30 and TRBJ2-1; 7 positions match TRBD2. V shed 5 bases, J shed 2 bases, and the junction held 3 bases outside the gene matches. The germline gives CDR1 GTSNPN, CDR2 SVGIG (reference sequence). This CDR3 spans 13 amino acids. The CDR3 loop is CAWASGPYNEQFF. The CDR3, as DNA: TGTGCCTGGGCTAGCGGCCCCTACAATGAGCAGTTCTTC.

A few counts support this clone. The chain is built from TRBV6-4 and TRBJ2-2; TRBD2 matches 11 bases. The J segment lost 8 bases and the V segment lost 4 bases, leaving 3 bases of the junction unmatched. Germline assignment: CDR1 MRHNA and CDR2 SNTAGT. The CDR3 totals 14 residues. The CDR3 here is CASSVLAGAGELFF. The CDR3 DNA reads as TGTGCCAGCAGTGTACTAGCGGGAGCTGGGGAGCTGTTTTTT.

This clone was observed once. The rearrangement uses TRBV27 and TRBJ2-1; TRBD2 matches 8 bases. The germline V gene has CDR1 MNHEY and CDR2 SMNVEV (reference sequence). V trimming: 7 bases; J trimming: 10 bases; junction bases outside the gene matches: 12. The CDR3 extends over 14 amino acids. CDR3 residues: CASIPREGRMEQFF. CDR3 in DNA: TGTGCCAGCATTCCACGGGAGGGCCGTATGGAGCAGTTCTTC.

The V call is TRBV21-1, the J call TRBJ2-7; the D segment call TRBD2 is taken from the table without a DNA check. TRBV21-1 is given as a pseudogene. CDR3 length equals 19 residues. CDR3 DNA: TGTGCCAGCAGCAAAGGTGGAGGGGTGGTTCACTGTGGGCCCTACGAGCAGTACTTC. This gives the protein CASSKGGGVVHCGPYEQYF.

The chain joins TRBV10-3 to TRBJ1-5; 10 positions match TRBD1. The CDR3 consists of 13 residues. Trimming cost V 6 bases and J 5 bases; bases outside gene matches: 1. Germline V gives CDR1 ENHRY, CDR2 SYGVKD. CDR3 nucleotides: TGTGCCATCAGAGGGACAGGGGATCAGCCCCAGCATTTT. Its protein is CAIRGTGDQPQHF.

The chain couples TRBV5-4 to TRBJ2-1; D might be TRBD2 (5 bases). The CDR3 loop spans 17 amino acids. Germline V gives CDR1 SGHNT, CDR2 YYREEE (reference sequence). V lost 3 bases, J lost 2 bases, and 18 bases lay in between. CDR3 protein: CASSSVDSRDPYNEQFF. The CDR3 DNA is TGTGCCAGCAGCTCTGTGGATAGTCGGGATCCCTACAATGAGCAGTTCTTC.

The genes are TRBV27 and TRBJ1-4; 11 bases match TRBD1. CDR1 is MNHEY and CDR2 is SMNVEV in the germline V gene (reference sequence). There are 14 residues in the CDR3. V shed 5 bases, J shed 7 bases, and the junction held 3 bases outside the gene matches. The CDR3 reads CASSRTGGFEKLFF. Here the CDR3 DNA reads TGTGCCAGCAGTAGGACAGGGGGCTTTGAAAAACTGTTTTTT.

The chain links TRBV5-6 to TRBJ2-3; maybe TRBD2 (5 bases). V was pared by 4 bases and J by 4 bases, with 16 bases between. CDR3 size: 15 residues. Germline-derived CDR1 and CDR2 are SGHDT and YYEEEE. The CDR3 sequence: CASSALLGSADTQYF. CDR3 sequence (DNA): TGTGCCAGCAGCGCACTTTTGGGGAGTGCAGATACGCAGTATTTT.

The CDR3 bases are TGTGCCAGCAGGTCTAGCGGCGCGAACACCGGGGAGCTGTTTTTT. This codes for CASRSSGANTGELFF. V usage is TRBV6-5 and J usage is TRBJ2-2; 7 bases fit TRBD2. The CDR3 loop spans 15 amino acids. The germline V gene has CDR1 MNHEY and CDR2 SVGAGI. V dropped 6 bases and J dropped 0; count of bases not matched to a gene: 4.

This clone appeared a few times. The junction does not match germline at one end; this may be a read error. The chain has TRBV4-3 and TRBJ1-2; D unresolved. The CDR3 covers 16 residues. CDR1 LGHNA and CDR2 YSLEER come from the germline V gene. For the CDR3, the DNA is TGCGCCAGCAGCCAAGATTTTGAGGGATCGGGCTATGGCTACCCCTTC. This gives the protein CASSQDFEGSGYGYPF.

This sequence joins TRBV7-2 and TRBJ1-1, with a tentative D call TRBD1 (5 bases). CDR1 is SGHTA, CDR2 FQGNSA, per germline. There are 13 residues in the CDR3. Trimming removed 8 bases from V and 2 bases from J, with 12 bases in between. The CDR3 sequence: CASGKTDNTEAFF. The CDR3 DNA follows: TGTGCCAGCGGGAAGACAGACAACACTGAAGCTTTCTTT.

V and J are TRBV21-1 and TRBJ1-5; no check of the table's D call, TRBD1, against the DNA was made. TRBV21-1 is classified as a pseudogene. This CDR3 has 18 residues. The CDR3 loop reads CASEETGPHETSNQPQHF. In DNA, the CDR3 is TGTGCCAGCGAGGAGACAGGGCCCCATGAAACGAGCAATCAGCCCCAGCATTTT.

This chain joins TRBV6-6 and TRBJ2-3; unclear D gene. Trimming stripped 2 bases from V and 5 bases from J, with 11 bases between. In germline, CDR1 is MNHNY, CDR2 SVGAGI (reference sequence). The length of the CDR3 is 14 residues. CDR3 loop: CASSYGSTIDTQYF. The DNA for the CDR3 is TGTGCCAGCAGTTACGGTAGTACGATAGATACGCAGTATTTT.

V and J are TRBV27 and TRBJ2-1, with 10 bases lining up with TRBD2. V lost 0 bases to trimming and J lost 0 bases; unmatched junction nucleotides: 2. Germline V CDR1 and CDR2: MNHEY, SMNVEV (reference sequence). The CDR3 has 17 residues. This chain's CDR3 is CASSLSASGSSYNEQFF. The CDR3 nucleotides read TGTGCCAGCAGTTTATCGGCTAGCGGGAGCTCCTACAATGAGCAGTTCTTC.

The genes are TRBV9 and TRBJ2-1, with TRBD2 matching over 8 bases. The J segment lost 4 bases and the V segment lost 3 bases, leaving 9 bases of the junction unmatched. Germline V gene lookup returns CDR1 SGDLS and CDR2 YYNGEE. The CDR3 covers 16 residues. CDR3: CASSGSGTRSYNEQFF. CDR3 nucleotide sequence: TGTGCCAGCAGCGGATCCGGGACTAGAAGTTACAATGAGCAGTTCTTC.

The V gene is TRBV18, the J gene TRBJ2-2, with D hard to call. Trimming removed 2 bases at V and 2 bases at J, with 6 bases between. Germline CDR1 reads KGHSH; CDR2 reads LQKENI. This CDR3 has 14 amino acids. The CDR3, as DNA: TGTGCCAGCTCACCAACAGCTAACACCGGGGAGCTGTTTTTT. Protein product: CASSPTANTGELFF.

The rearrangement uses TRBV2 and TRBJ1-1; D unclear. Germline V lookup: CDR1 SNHLY, CDR2 FYNNEI. The ends were cut back, 8 bases at V and 1 base at J, with 14 bases in the middle. The CDR3 runs 14 residues. DNA of the CDR3: TGTGCCAGCGTCCTTGATTCAGGGAACACTGAAGCTTTCTTT. Amino acid sequence: CASVLDSGNTEAFF.

The chain has TRBV28 and TRBJ1-5, with 8 bases fitting TRBD1. The CDR3 has 17 amino acids. Trimming cost V 2 bases and J 0 bases; bases outside gene matches: 6. Germline values: CDR1 MDHEN, CDR2 SYDVKM. CDR3 sequence reads: CASSLPGQGNSNQPQHF. CDR3 nucleotide sequence: TGTGCCAGCAGTTTACCTGGACAGGGCAATAGCAATCAGCCCCAGCATTTT.

DNA of the CDR3: TGTGCCAGCAGCCGTCAGGGGGCCGGGGAGACCCAGTACTTC. It translates to CASSRQGAGETQYF. The V and J genes are TRBV5-4 and TRBJ2-5; 8 nucleotides match TRBD1. Germline V gene sequence: CDR1 SGHNT, CDR2 YYREEE (reference sequence). Unmatched junction bases numbered 7, after V lost 4 bases and J lost 5 bases. This CDR3 comprises 14 residues. Together with reference TRBV5-4 and TRBJ2-5, the CDR3 gives the full variable domain: ETGVTQSPTHLIKTRGQQVTLRCSSQSGHNTVSWYQQALGQGPQFIFQYYREEENGRGNFPPRFSGLQFPNYSSELNVNALELDDSALYLCASSRQGAGETQYFGPGTRLLVL.

This chain uses TRBV11-3 with TRBJ2-3, with TRBD1 identical over 9 bases. There are 15 residues in the CDR3. CDR1 SGHNT and CDR2 YENEEA come from the germline V gene. V lost 4 bases, J lost 5 bases, and 7 bases stayed unmatched. The CDR3 DNA reads TGTGCCAGCAGCTCGGACAGGGGTCGGAGAGATACGCAGTATTTT. It is translated as CASSSDRGRRDTQYF.

This clone was seen a few times. This CDR3 is CASSSLQGRQPQHF. The DNA of the CDR3 is TGTGCCAGCAGTTCTCTGCAGGGCAGACAGCCCCAGCATTTT. The chain recombines TRBV2 with TRBJ1-5, with a possible D match to TRBD1 (5 bases). This CDR3 spans 14 amino acids. V shed 5 bases and J shed 7 bases, with 15 bases lying between them. Germline CDR1 is SNHLY and CDR2 is FYNNEI.